These 23 T cell receptor beta chains were sequenced from one sample in a study of blood T cells in healthy people across ages. It was with a sample-barcoded 5' primer and a J-beta primer mix that a second PCR of roughly 7 to 12 cycles was run. TCRdb recomputed calls from the 5' RACE reads with MiXCR, one row per CDR3 protein. Among fewer than 750,000 distinct CDR3 sequences listed, roughly half were seen once. Sequenced sample: blood. Receptors were obtained from a woman aged 80 or over in good health.

This clonotype was seen many times. CDR3 coding DNA: TGTGCCAGCACCCGACCTCTAGAGACCCAGTACTTC. It specifies CASTRPLETQYF. The chain couples TRBV12-3 or TRBV12-4 to TRBJ2-5; D uncertain. This CDR3 comprises 12 residues. Trimming took off 7 bases at V and 4 bases at J, with 10 bases between the two ends.

In regard to this clonotype: A read error is possible here, since a much larger clone lies one base away. The rearrangement links TRBV20-1 to TRBJ2-3, with D maybe TRBD2 (5 bases). The germline gives CDR1 DFQATT, CDR2 SNEGSKA (reference sequence). Trimming removed 4 bases from V and 3 bases from J, with 17 bases in between. The CDR3 consists of 15 residues. CDR3 sequence reads: CSAKDPLGLTDTQYF. The CDR3 DNA sequence: TGCAGTGCTAAAGACCCACTAGGGCTTACAGATACGCAGTATTTT.

This clonotype was detected many times. The chain is built from TRBV2 and TRBJ2-1; 10 positions agree with TRBD2. CDR3 size: 12 residues. CDR1 is SNHLY and CDR2 is FYNNEI in the germline V gene. Trimming at V came to 7 bases and at J to 10 bases, leaving 4 bases not matched to a gene. The CDR3 protein is CASTGLAEEQFF. CDR3 in DNA: TGTGCCAGCACCGGACTAGCGGAAGAGCAGTTCTTC.

This clonotype has at least ten counts. The chain links TRBV20-1 to TRBJ2-7; a possible D gene is TRBD2 (6 bases). The CDR3 is 13 residues long. The germline gives CDR1 DFQATT, CDR2 SNEGSKA (reference sequence). The ends were cut back, 6 bases at V and 4 bases at J, with 16 bases in the middle. CDR3 bases: TGCAGTGCGGGAGGCCCCCGAATATACGAGCAGTACTTC. Protein product: CSAGGPRIYEQYF.

The chain employs TRBV7-9 and TRBJ2-1; 7 positions match TRBD2. The J call may be wrong; the DNA end is better matched by TRBJ2-7. Germline CDR1 reads SEHNR; CDR2 reads FQNEAQ (reference sequence). CDR3 size: 14 residues. DNA for the CDR3: TGTGCCAGCATAGGGAGGGGATCCTACAATGAGCAGTACTTC. Translation: CASIGRGSYNEQYF.

In this sample, this clonotype turned up many times. The chain uses TRBV6-6 and TRBJ2-1, with 11 nucleotides matching TRBD2. This CDR3 spans 16 amino acids. CDR1 MNHNY and CDR2 SVGAGI come from the germline V gene (reference sequence). The V and J ends lost 2 bases and 7 bases, in that order; junction bases with no gene match: 7. CDR3 nucleotide sequence: TGTGCCAGCAGTTACGGCGGGACTAGCGGCATAAATGAGCAGTTCTTC. It translates to CASSYGGTSGINEQFF.

This clonotype appeared a single time. This chain uses TRBV29-1 with TRBJ2-6; D call uncertain. The CDR3 covers 13 residues. Germline values: CDR1 SQVTM, CDR2 ANQGSEA. Trimming removed 5 bases from V and 2 bases from J, with 7 bases in between. The CDR3 coding sequence is TGCAGCGTTATTGTAGCTGGGGCCAACGTCCTGACTTTC. Translated: CSVIVAGANVLTF. The whole variable domain, remainder taken from reference TRBV29-1 and TRBJ2-6, is SAVISQKPSRDICQRGTSLTIQCQVDSQVTMMFWYRQQPGQSLTLIATANQGSEATYESGFVIDKFPISRPNLTFSTLTVSNMSPEDSSIYLCSVIVAGANVLTFGAGSRLTVL.

V and J are TRBV14 and TRBJ2-5; possible D gene TRBD2, 6 bases. This CDR3 contains 15 residues. The germline V gene encodes CDR1 SGHDN and CDR2 FVKESK. V gave up 4 bases and J gave up 5 bases, with 17 bases separating them. The CDR3 protein is CASSRTGSLRETQYF. Here the CDR3 DNA reads TGTGCCAGCAGCCGAACCGGGAGCCTTAGGGAGACCCAGTACTTC. Full variable domain (outside the CDR3, taken from reference TRBV14 and TRBJ2-5): EAGVTQFPSHSVIEKGQTVTLRCDPISGHDNLYWYRRVMGKEIKFLLHFVKESKQDESGMPNNRFLAERTGGTYSTLKVQPAELEDSGVYFCASSRTGSLRETQYFGPGTRLLVL.

J is TRBJ2-3 and V is TRBV24-1; D may be TRBD2 (5 bases). The CDR3 loop spans 19 amino acids. Germline V gives CDR1 KGHDR, CDR2 SFDVKD. Trimming removed 4 bases at V and 2 bases at J, with 24 bases between. The CDR3 is CATSDPGGEILSITDTQYF. CDR3 bases: TGTGCCACCAGTGACCCAGGTGGGGAGATCTTAAGTATCACAGATACGCAGTATTTT.

In its sample, this clonotype was seen many times. The genes are TRBV12-3 or TRBV12-4 and TRBJ1-1; TRBD1 might be the D (5 bases). Trimming removed 6 bases at V and 4 bases at J, with 12 bases between. The CDR3 has 13 residues. CDR3 residues: CASRQGGSTEAFF. The CDR3 region has the DNA TGTGCCAGCAGGCAGGGCGGGAGCACTGAAGCTTTCTTT.

On this clonotype itself: A clone one base away is much larger, so this may be a read error. V and J are TRBV20-1 and TRBJ2-1; D perhaps matches TRBD2 (6 bases). This CDR3 region has 14 residues. The germline V gene encodes CDR1 DFQATT and CDR2 SNEGSKA (reference sequence). CDR3 nucleotide sequence: TGCAGTACTAGAGGTCGCGGGACCTACAATGAGCAGTTCTTC. Protein: CSTRGRGTYNEQFF.

About this clonotype itself: The junction differs from germline at one of its ends, possibly a read error. The gene calls are TRBV6-6 and TRBJ1-6; D is perhaps TRBD1 (5 bases). Germline V gives CDR1 MNHNY, CDR2 SVGAGI (reference sequence). This CDR3 comprises 17 residues. The DNA of the CDR3 is TGCGCCAGCACCTACACCCTAAGAGCAGGGCACAATTCACCCCTCCACTTT. It yields the protein CASTYTLRAGHNSPLHF.

Turning to this clonotype: Being one base from a much bigger clone, this may be a read error. The chain combines TRBV6-6 with TRBJ2-1; TRBD2 aligns across 9 bases. The germline V gene has CDR1 MNHNY and CDR2 SVGAGI (reference sequence). This CDR3 is 13 amino acids long. Unmatched junction bases numbered 8, after V lost 10 bases and J lost 7 bases. CDR3: CATWASGKNEQFF. The CDR3 DNA sequence: TGTGCCACATGGGCTAGCGGGAAAAATGAGCAGTTCTTC.

Only one count was recorded for this clonotype. The CDR3 reads CTILSGANVLTF. Here the CDR3 DNA reads TGCACCATCCTCTCTGGGGCCAACGTCCTGACTTTC. The V and J genes are TRBV29-1 and TRBJ2-6; D is undetermined. The CDR3 loop spans 12 amino acids. Germline V gives CDR1 SQVTM, CDR2 ANQGSEA.

This chain joins TRBV20-1 and TRBJ2-3; D ambiguous. In germline, CDR1 is DFQATT, CDR2 SNEGSKA (reference sequence). V lost 7 bases to trimming and J lost 1 base, with 21 bases between them. CDR3 length equals 16 residues. CDR3 region: CSGSANKGFGTDTQYF. The CDR3 DNA is TGCAGTGGTTCGGCAAATAAGGGTTTCGGCACAGATACGCAGTATTTT.

The V and J genes are TRBV27 and TRBJ1-1; D is perhaps TRBD1 (5 bases). V was shortened by 6 bases and J by 6 bases, with 23 bases between the two germline ends. CDR1 MNHEY and CDR2 SMNVEV come from the germline V gene (reference sequence). The CDR3 runs 16 residues. CDR3 sequence reads: CASSHIPPGLDAEAFF. In nucleotides, the CDR3 is TGTGCCAGCAGCCATATTCCCCCAGGGCTAGACGCTGAAGCTTTCTTT.

The CDR3 nucleotides are TGTGCCAGCACCCCGGGGGGATACGATGAGCAGTTCTTC. Amino acids: CASTPGGYDEQFF. The chain combines TRBV12-3 or TRBV12-4 with TRBJ2-1; 7 bases fit TRBD2. V lost 7 bases and J lost 8; bases outside the gene matches: 8. This CDR3 is 13 amino acids long.

This clonotype was found many times. The chain joins TRBV2 to TRBJ2-7; D uncertain. The CDR3 consists of 17 residues. V shed 4 bases and J shed 0 bases, with 19 bases lying between them. Germline V gives CDR1 SNHLY, CDR2 FYNNEI. Written as DNA, the CDR3 is TGTGCCAGCAGTGTTACAACTGGTGCAGGTAGCTCCTACGAGCAGTACTTC. This codes for CASSVTTGAGSSYEQYF.

This clonotype was detected many times. The V call is TRBV27, the J call TRBJ2-7, with a possible D match to TRBD1 (5 bases). The CDR3 loop spans 14 amino acids. Germline-derived CDR1 and CDR2 are MNHEY and SMNVEV (reference sequence). V lost 5 bases to trimming and J lost 0 bases, with 11 bases between them. CDR3 in DNA: TGTGCCAGCAGTACAAGACAGAGCTCCTACGAGCAGTACTTC. This gives the protein CASSTRQSSYEQYF.

This clonotype was counted at least ten times. The V gene is TRBV3-1, the J gene TRBJ2-7, with a weak D call TRBD2 (5 bases). V was pared by 4 bases and J by 1 base, with 17 bases between. The CDR3 is 16 residues long. Germline loops: CDR1 LGHDT, CDR2 YNNKEL (reference sequence). The CDR3 DNA sequence: TGTGCCAGCAGCCGCGGACTCGAAATATTGTCCTACGAGCAGTACTTC. As protein: CASSRGLEILSYEQYF.

This clonotype was found many times. The chain combines TRBV7-2 with TRBJ2-7; tentatively, D is TRBD1 (6 bases). V lost 6 bases to trimming and J lost 5 bases, with 20 bases between them. Per the germline V gene, CDR1 is SGHTA and CDR2 is FQGNSA. This CDR3 has 15 residues. CDR3 sequence (DNA): TGTGCCAGCAGTTCCACGGGACACCGAAGCGACGAGCAGTACTTC. Residues: CASSSTGHRSDEQYF.

The J gene is TRBJ2-5, the V gene TRBV7-2; 7 bases align to TRBD2. Germline V gene lookup returns CDR1 SGHTA and CDR2 FQGNSA. With 4 bases clipped from V and 0 bases from J, the junction kept 5 bases outside the gene matches. This CDR3 has 15 residues. The DNA for the CDR3 is TGTGCCAGCAGCTCCTGGCGGGAGTACCAAGAGACCCAGTACTTC. Translation: CASSSWREYQETQYF.

The rearrangement joins TRBV5-6 to TRBJ2-1; D gene unclear. Germline assignment: CDR1 SGHDT and CDR2 YYEEEE. Trimming shortened V by 2 bases and J by 4 bases, and 16 bases separated the two germline ends. The CDR3 has 16 amino acids. CDR3 sequence (DNA): TGTGCCAGCAGCTTTTGGGCCAACAGAATATACAATGAGCAGTTCTTC. It encodes CASSFWANRIYNEQFF.